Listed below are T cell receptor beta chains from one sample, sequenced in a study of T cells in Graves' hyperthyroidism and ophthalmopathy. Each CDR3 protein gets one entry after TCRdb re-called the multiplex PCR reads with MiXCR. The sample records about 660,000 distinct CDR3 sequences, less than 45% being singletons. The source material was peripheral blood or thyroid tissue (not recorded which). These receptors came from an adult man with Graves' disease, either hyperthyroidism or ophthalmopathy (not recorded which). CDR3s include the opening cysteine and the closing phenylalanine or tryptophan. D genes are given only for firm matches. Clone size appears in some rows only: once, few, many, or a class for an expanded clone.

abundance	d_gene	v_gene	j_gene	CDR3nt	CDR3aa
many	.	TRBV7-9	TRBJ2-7	TGTGCCAGCAGCTTTGGGCCTACCTACGAGCAGTACTTC	CASSFGPTYEQYF
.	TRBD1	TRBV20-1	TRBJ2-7	TGCAGTGCTAGAGATTTCCGGACAGGGAACCCCGAGCAGTACTTC	CSARDFRTGNPEQYF
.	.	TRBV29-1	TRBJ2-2	TGCAGCGTTGCAGACTTGCATGGAAACACCGGGGAGCTGTTTTTT	CSVADLHGNTGELFF
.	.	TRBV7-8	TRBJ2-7	TGTGCCAGCAGCCAACCCCGGGACCCAGGATACGAGCAGTACTTC	CASSQPRDPGYEQYF
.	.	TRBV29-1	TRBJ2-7	TGCAGCGTCGACGGGAGGATACAGGGCCAGGAGCAGTACTTC	CSVDGRIQGQEQYF
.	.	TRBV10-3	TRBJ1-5	TGTGCCACCTCGAGGGTTAGTCAGCCCCAGCATTTT	CATSRVSQPQHF
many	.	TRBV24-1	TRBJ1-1	TGTGCCACAAGTACAGGGACTGAAGCTTTCTTT	CATSTGTEAFF
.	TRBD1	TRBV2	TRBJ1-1	TGTGCCAGCAGTGAGACGGACAGGGGGCCGGAAGCTTTCTTT	CASSETDRGPEAFF
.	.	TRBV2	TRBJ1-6	TGTGCCAGCAGCGGCCGGGCAGGTTCACCCCTCCACTTT	CASSGRAGSPLHF
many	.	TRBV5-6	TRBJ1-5	TGTGCCAGCAGCTTGATGGGGAGACAGCCCCAGCATTTT	CASSLMGRQPQHF
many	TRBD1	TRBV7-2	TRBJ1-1	TGTGCCAGCAGCGCTGGACAGGGAGCTTATGAAGCTTTCTTT	CASSAGQGAYEAFF
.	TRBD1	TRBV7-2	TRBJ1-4	TGTGCCAGCAGCCACAGGGGGGCGGGTGAAAAACTGTTTTTT	CASSHRGAGEKLFF
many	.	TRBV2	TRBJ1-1	TGTGCCAGCAGTGACAGCACGATGAACACTGAAGCTTTCTTT	CASSDSTMNTEAFF
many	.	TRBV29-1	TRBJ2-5	TGCAGCGTTGAAGACCGTGGGGTAGAGACCCAGTACTTC	CSVEDRGVETQYF
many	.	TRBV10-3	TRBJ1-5	TGTGCCATCAGACCGGGAGCCAATCAGCCCCAGCATTTT	CAIRPGANQPQHF
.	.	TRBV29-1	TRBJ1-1	TGCAGCGTAGTAGGACAGAACGCTGAAGCTTTCTTT	CSVVGQNAEAFF
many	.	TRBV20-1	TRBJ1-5	TGCAGTGGCAATCGTGGGATGGGCCAGCATTTT	CSGNRGMGQHF
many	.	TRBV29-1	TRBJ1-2	TGCAGCGTTGATCAGGAGTACTATGGCTACACCTTC	CSVDQEYYGYTF
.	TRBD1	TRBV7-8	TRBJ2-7	TGTGCCTGGAGTGGAGACAGGGTCCCTTCCTACGAGCAGTACTTC	CAWSGDRVPSYEQYF
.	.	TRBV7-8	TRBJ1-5	TGTGCCAGCAGCCAGACGACAGGAACTAGCAATCAGCCCCAGCATTTT	CASSQTTGTSNQPQHF
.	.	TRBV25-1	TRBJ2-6	TGTACCAGCAGTACCGACACCTTTACAGCTGGGGCCAACGTCCTGACTTTC	CTSSTDTFTAGANVLTF
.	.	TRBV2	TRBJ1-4	TGTGCCAGCAGGCTGGGGCGAGTTAATGAAAAACTGTTTTTT	CASRLGRVNEKLFF
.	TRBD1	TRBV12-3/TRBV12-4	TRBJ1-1	TGTGCCAGCAGTCAACAGGGGACCGTCAACACTGAAGCTTTCTTT	CASSQQGTVNTEAFF
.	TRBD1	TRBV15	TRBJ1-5	TGTGCCACCAGCAGGGGACAGGGTAATCAGCCCCAGCATTTT	CATSRGQGNQPQHF
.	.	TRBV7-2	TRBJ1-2	TGTGCCAGCAGCCCAGGGATTGGTTATGGCTACACCTTC	CASSPGIGYGYTF
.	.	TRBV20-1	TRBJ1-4	TGCAGTGCTAGGGACGACGGGGCCAGCCATGAAAAACTGTTTTTT	CSARDDGASHEKLFF
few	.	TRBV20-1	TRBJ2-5	TGCAGTGCTAGAGACACAGGAACAGAGACCCAGTACTTC	CSARDTGTETQYF
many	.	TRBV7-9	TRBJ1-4	TGTGCCAGCAGCGACACTGATAATGAAAAACTGTTTTTT	CASSDTDNEKLFF
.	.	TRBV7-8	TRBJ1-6	TGTGCCAGCTCACCAAGATCTGCGGGGCAGGCGAATAATTCACCCCTCCACTTT	CASSPRSAGQANNSPLHF
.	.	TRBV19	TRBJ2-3	TGTGCCAGTCGTACGGGACCCAGCACAGATACGCAGTATTTT	CASRTGPSTDTQYF
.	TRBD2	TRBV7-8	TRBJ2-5	TGTGCCAGCAGCTTTAGCGGGCGCAAGGAGACCCAGTACTTC	CASSFSGRKETQYF
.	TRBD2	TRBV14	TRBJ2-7	TGTGCCAGCAGCCCCGTGGGAAGCGGGAGACTCTCCTACCAGCAGTACTTC	CASSPVGSGRLSYQQYF
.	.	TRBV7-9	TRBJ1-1	TGTGCCAGCAGCCAGGACATGGTCGAGACTGAAGCTTTCTTT	CASSQDMVETEAFF
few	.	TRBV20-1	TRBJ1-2	TGCAGTGCTAGAGAGCTTCAGGGAAGCTATGGCTACACCTTC	CSARELQGSYGYTF
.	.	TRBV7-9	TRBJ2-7	TGTGCCAGCAGCGCTCACCCCTACGAGCAGTACTTC	CASSAHPYEQYF
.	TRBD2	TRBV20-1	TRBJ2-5	TGCAGTGCTCCGGGACTAGCCATGGAGACCCAGTACTTC	CSAPGLAMETQYF
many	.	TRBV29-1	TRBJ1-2	TGCAGCGTTGATGCGGCGGAGGGCTATGGCTACACCTTC	CSVDAAEGYGYTF
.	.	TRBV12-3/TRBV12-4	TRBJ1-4	TGTGCCAGCAGTCCCACACGGACGGGTGAAAAACTGTTTTTT	CASSPTRTGEKLFF
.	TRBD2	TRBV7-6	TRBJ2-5	TGTGCTAGCAGCTTCGGGGCCCGGAGACTAGCGGGAGGAGGAGAGACCCAGTACTTC	CASSFGARRLAGGGETQYF
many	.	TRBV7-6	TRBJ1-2	TGTGCCAGCAGCTTAGGGGGAAGCGGGTATGGCTACACCTTC	CASSLGGSGYGYTF
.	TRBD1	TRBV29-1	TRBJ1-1	TGCAGCGCTGCCGCCGGGACAGGGGGGATCGGAGCTTTCTTT	CSAAAGTGGIGAFF
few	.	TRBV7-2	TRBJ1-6	TGTGCCAGCAGCTATGGGGGTAGTTTATATAATTCACCCCTCCACTTT	CASSYGGSLYNSPLHF
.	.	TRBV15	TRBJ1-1	TGTGCCACCAGCAGGTCGACAATGAACACTGAAGCTTTCTTT	CATSRSTMNTEAFF
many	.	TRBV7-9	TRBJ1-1	TGTGCCAGGAGTTCCTCCCCGCCAAACACTGAAGCTTTCTTT	CARSSSPPNTEAFF
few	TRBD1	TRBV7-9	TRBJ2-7	TGTGCCAGCAGCTTCCGGGACAGGGGGCGCGGCCACGAGCAGTACTTC	CASSFRDRGRGHEQYF
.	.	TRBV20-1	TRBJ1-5	TGCAGTGCTGGCGGGGGGGCTGGATATAGCAATCAGCCCCAGCATTTT	CSAGGGAGYSNQPQHF
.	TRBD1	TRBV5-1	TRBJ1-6	TGCGCCAGCAGCTGGGAGACAGGGTCTAATTCACCCCTCCACTTT	CASSWETGSNSPLHF
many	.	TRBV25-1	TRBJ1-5	TGTGCCAGCAGTGAATTTGGGGGGAACAATCAGCCCCAGCATTTT	CASSEFGGNNQPQHF